This T cell receptor beta chain was documented in a study of blood T cell repertoires in COVID-19. Across the study: From T cells, B-cell-depleted T cells, or PBMCs came the material, which was cDNA or gDNA.

TCRdb's copy holds only in-frame clones and misses some; the assay was immunoSEQ multiplex PCR. The table shows fewer than 200,000 clones, with about 81% occurring only once. V was cut by 7 bases and J by 4 bases, with 16 bases left in between. Per the germline V gene, CDR1 is GTSNPN and CDR2 is SVGIG (reference sequence). The CDR3 totals 13 residues. This clonotype was sampled from a woman aged 70 to 79 with acute or convalescent COVID-19. The chain employs TRBV30 and TRBJ1-1; D call uncertain. Sequencing was done on a sample of peripheral blood. Here the CDR3 DNA reads TGTGCCTACCAGACTGAGTCATCCACTGAAGCTTTCTTT. It specifies CAYQTESSTEAFF.